The rows below give T cell receptor beta chains drawn from one sample of a study of blood T cell repertoires in COVID-19. Sequenced by immunoSEQ multiplex PCR; TCRdb stores in-frame clones only, minus some. The sample includes approximately 240,000 clones, roughly 88% of them seen just once. What was sequenced was peripheral blood. The receptors were sampled from a middle-aged woman who had recovered from COVID-19. The CDR3 runs from the conserved cysteine through the conserved F or W. The D gene is left open where the match is weak. Rows give clone size only sometimes, using once, few, many, or a class for an expanded clone.

>-|TRBJ1-2|TRBV11-3|-
TGTGCCAGCAGCTTAGAGGGACATCCGACTCCCTCCTGGTATGGCTACACCTTC
CASSLEGHPTPSWYGYTF
>-|TRBJ1-1|TRBV19|TRBD1
TGTGCCAGTAGTGGGGGGACAGACCCGTTGAACACTGAAGCTTTCTTT
CASSGGTDPLNTEAFF
>-|TRBJ2-4|TRBV7-9|TRBD2
TGTGCCAGCAGCTCGGTTTTCACTCGGGGGGTTCCGAACATTCAGTACTTC
CASSSVFTRGVPNIQYF
>-|TRBJ1-4|TRBV11-3|TRBD1
TGTGCCAGCAGCTCAGGGACAGGGGCGGATGAAAAACTGTTTTTT
CASSSGTGADEKLFF
>-|TRBJ2-3|TRBV18|-
TGTGCCAGCTCACCACCCGCGGACTTCACAGATACGCAGTATTTT
CASSPPADFTDTQYF
>-|TRBJ2-5|TRBV2|TRBD1
TGTGCCAGCAGGACCATAAGGGGGCAGGATGAGACCCAGTACTTC
CASRTIRGQDETQYF
>once|TRBJ1-2|TRBV28|TRBD1
TGTGCCAGCAGTTTCGGACAGGTCTATGGCTACACCTTC
CASSFGQVYGYTF
>-|TRBJ2-3|TRBV29-1|-
TGCAGCGTTTTTGGACTGAACACAGATACGCAGTATTTT
CSVFGLNTDTQYF
>-|TRBJ1-3|TRBV7-2|TRBD1
TGTGCCAGCAAGACAGGGCCGTCTGGAAACACCATATATTTT
CASKTGPSGNTIYF
>-|TRBJ2-1|TRBV9|TRBD2
TGTGCCAGCAGCGTAGTGGCGGGGGAGTACAATGAGCAGTTCTTC
CASSVVAGEYNEQFF
>-|TRBJ1-1|TRBV11-3|TRBD1
TGTGCCAGCAGTTTACAGGGGGCCCTAACTGAAGCTTTCTTT
CASSLQGALTEAFF
>once|TRBJ2-3|TRBV6-5|-
TGTGCCAGCTCAAAACTCTCCCCACGCACAGATACGCAGTATTTT
CASSKLSPRTDTQYF
>-|TRBJ2-3|TRBV2|TRBD2
TGTGCCAGCAGTGCCCTCGCGGGGGGTTACACAGATACGCAGTATTTT
CASSALAGGYTDTQYF
>-|TRBJ1-2|TRBV4-1|-
TGCGCCAGCAGCCAAGATCGGTCCCCCCTCTGGGGCTACACCTTC
CASSQDRSPLWGYTF
>-|TRBJ2-3|TRBV4-3|TRBD2
TGCGCCAGCAGCCGTTTAGCGGGGGATACGCAGTATTTT
CASSRLAGDTQYF
>-|TRBJ1-2|TRBV5-6|TRBD1
TGTGCCAGCAAGTCAACCGGGACAGGGGCTAACTATGGCTACACCTTC
CASKSTGTGANYGYTF
>-|TRBJ1-5|TRBV19|TRBD1
TGTGCCAGTAGTCGGGGACCAGGGGGCGGTCAGCCCCAGCATTTT
CASSRGPGGGQPQHF
>-|TRBJ1-5|TRBV5-1|-
TGCGCCAGCAGCTTGGACAGCCTTAGCAATCAGCCCCAGCATTTT
CASSLDSLSNQPQHF
>-|TRBJ2-1|TRBV5-6|-
TGTGCCAGCAGCGTGTGGACAGCTTACAATGAGCAGTTCTTC
CASSVWTAYNEQFF
>-|TRBJ2-4|TRBV6-1|-
TGTGCCAGCAGTGATCGGGGGGCAGGTAACATTCAGTACTTC
CASSDRGAGNIQYF
>once|TRBJ1-1|TRBV6-2/TRBV6-3|-
TGTGCCAGCAGTTACCCCAGAACAGGGAGGAACACTGAAGCTTTCTTT
CASSYPRTGRNTEAFF
>-|TRBJ2-3|TRBV5-1|TRBD2
TGCGCCAGCAGCCTGGGACTAGCGGGGCCCACAGATACGCAGTATTTT
CASSLGLAGPTDTQYF
>-|TRBJ1-6|TRBV29-1|-
TGCAGCGCTCGGGACACGTATAATTCACCCCTCCACTTT
CSARDTYNSPLHF
>many|TRBJ2-7|TRBV7-9|TRBD1
TGTGCCAGCAGCTCTACCGGGACAGGGGTCGAGCAGTACTTC
CASSSTGTGVEQYF
>once|TRBJ2-2|TRBV13|-
TGTGCCAGCAGCTCCGGACAGACAATCAACACCGGGGAGCTGTTTTTT
CASSSGQTINTGELFF
>few|TRBJ1-3|TRBV7-9|-
TGTGCCGCTCAACTAATAGGGGCTGGAAACACCATATATTTT
CAAQLIGAGNTIYF
>-|TRBJ1-2|TRBV4-1|-
TGCGCCAGCAGCCACGCCCAAGACTTAAGTTTAAGTAACTATGGCTACACCTTC
CASSHAQDLSLSNYGYTF
>-|TRBJ2-1|TRBV9|-
TGTGCCAGCAGCGCTAGTGTGGATCCCGTGAATGAGCAGTTCTTC
CASSASVDPVNEQFF
>-|TRBJ1-1|TRBV10-3|-
TGTGCCATCAGTGAAAACAGTTTGAACACTGAAGCTTTCTTT
CAISENSLNTEAFF
>-|TRBJ2-1|TRBV18|TRBD2
TGTGCCAGCTCACCACCGTCTAGCGGGGGGATTATAGGTGAGCAGTTCTTC
CASSPPSSGGIIGEQFF
>-|TRBJ2-3|TRBV5-1|TRBD2
TGCGCCAGCAGCTTGGCGGGGGGGACTACAGATACGCAGTATTTT
CASSLAGGTTDTQYF
>-|TRBJ2-5|TRBV4-3|TRBD1
TGCGCCAGCAGCTTCGGGACAGAACAAGAGACCCAGTACTTC
CASSFGTEQETQYF
>-|TRBJ2-7|TRBV2|-
TGTGCCAGCAGTGAAGGCCTTGGACAACTCGGCTCCTACGAGCAGTACTTC
CASSEGLGQLGSYEQYF
>-|TRBJ2-1|TRBV2|TRBD2
TGTGCCAGCAGTGAAGGGTTAGCGGGGGTAGGTGAGCAGTTCTTC
CASSEGLAGVGEQFF
>-|TRBJ1-6|TRBV6-5|TRBD1
TGTGCCAGCAGACGGGACAGAAAATTTGGGTCACCCCTCCACTTT
CASRRDRKFGSPLHF
>-|TRBJ1-1|TRBV27|-
TGTGCCAGCCGTGCGCGGATTGACACTGAAGCTTTCTTT
CASRARIDTEAFF
>-|TRBJ2-5|TRBV19|-
TGTGCCAGTAGTATAAATAATCAAGAGACCCAGTACTTC
CASSINNQETQYF
>-|TRBJ2-4|TRBV12-1|-
TGTGCCAGCAGCCCGGGGACTAGCGGGGGGGTCTTGGCCAAAAACATTCAGTACTTC
CASSPGTSGGVLAKNIQYF
>-|TRBJ2-7|TRBV3-1/TRBV3-2|-
TGTGCCAGCAGGCAGGGCTACGAGCAGTACTTC
CASRQGYEQYF
>-|TRBJ2-5|TRBV19|-
TGTGCCAGTAGTATAGCCCCCGAAGAGACCCAGTACTTC
CASSIAPEETQYF
>-|TRBJ1-1|TRBV9|-
TGTGCCAGCAGCGTAGGGTCCAGGGGAAACACTGAAGCTTTCTTT
CASSVGSRGNTEAFF
>-|TRBJ2-5|TRBV3-1/TRBV3-2|-
TGTGCCAGCAGCTTCGGGGGATGGGAGACCCAGTACTTC
CASSFGGWETQYF
>-|TRBJ2-7|TRBV4-3|TRBD1
TGCGCCAGCAGCCAAGATATTGCCAGGGGGCTGGAGGAGCAGTACTTC
CASSQDIARGLEEQYF
>-|TRBJ1-1|TRBV12-3/TRBV12-4|-
TGTGCCAGCAGCCAACAATACAGTGAAGCTTTCTTT
CASSQQYSEAFF
>-|TRBJ1-6|TRBV11-3|-
TGTGCCAGCAGCTTAGTCGGGGGAGTTGATTCACCCCTCCACTTT
CASSLVGGVDSPLHF
>-|TRBJ1-1|TRBV13|TRBD1
TGTGCCAGCAGCTTGTACAGGGGTGAAGCTTTCTTT
CASSLYRGEAFF
>-|TRBJ2-1|TRBV19|TRBD2
TGTGCCAGTAGTATAGAGGGGGGGATTCCCTACAATGAGCAGTTCTTC
CASSIEGGIPYNEQFF
>-|TRBJ2-3|TRBV9|TRBD2
TGTGCCAGCAGCGTAGAGGTTACTGGCGGGGGGCGCACAGATACGCAGTATTTT
CASSVEVTGGGRTDTQYF
>-|TRBJ1-1|TRBV12-3/TRBV12-4|-
TGTGCCAGCAGGGGAGTGGACACTGAAGCTTTCTTT
CASRGVDTEAFF
>-|TRBJ1-3|TRBV18|-
TGTGCCAGCTCACCGAACACAGGCTCTGGAAACACCATATATTTT
CASSPNTGSGNTIYF
>few|TRBJ1-2|TRBV9|-
TGTGCCAGCAGCGCCCTAGACGGGTCGCGGTATGGCTACACCTTC
CASSALDGSRYGYTF
>once|TRBJ1-2|TRBV6-6|TRBD1
TGTGCCAGCAGTCTACTACAAACAGGGGGCAATGGCTACACCTTC
CASSLLQTGGNGYTF
>-|TRBJ2-3|TRBV7-9|TRBD2
TGTGCCAGCAGCTTAGCGTTGACTAGCGGGGGGACAGATACGCAGTATTTT
CASSLALTSGGTDTQYF
>-|TRBJ2-2|TRBV5-1|-
TGCGCCAGCAGCTCACAGGGAACCGGGGAGCTGTTTTTT
CASSSQGTGELFF
>-|TRBJ2-1|TRBV7-2|-
TGTGCCAGCAGCTTAGCCCCGACAGGGACTTACAATGAGCAGTTCTTC
CASSLAPTGTYNEQFF
>-|TRBJ1-6|TRBV19|-
TGTGCCAGTAGTGGACAGCATTCTAATTCACCCCTCCACTTT
CASSGQHSNSPLHF